What follows are 16 T cell receptor beta chains derived from one specimen sequenced in a study of blood T cell repertoires in COVID-19. Only in-frame clones appear in the TCRdb table, and some are missing; sequencing was by immunoSEQ multiplex PCR. Counted here are about 120,000 clones, over 65% occurring once; the ten biggest clones make up 3.5% to 5.5%. Sequencing was carried out using peripheral blood. These receptors were collected from a woman aged 70-85 years with acute or convalescent COVID-19.

The V call is TRBV4-2, the J call TRBJ2-2; no reliable D call. This CDR3 has 16 residues. Trimming cost V 1 base and J 3 bases, with 12 bases left between them. The V gene's germline CDR1 is LGHNA and CDR2 YNFKEQ. Here the CDR3 DNA reads TGTGCCAGCAGCCAAGTCCCGGGTTATGACACCGGGGAGCTGTTTTTT. This sequence encodes CASSQVPGYDTGELFF.

In DNA, the CDR3 is TGTGCCAGCAGTTTGAGGCAGGGTGGCGGCTACACCTTC. Translation: CASSLRQGGGYTF. V usage is TRBV28 and J usage is TRBJ1-2, with a tentative D call TRBD1 (5 bases). This CDR3 has 13 amino acids. Germline-derived CDR1 and CDR2 are MDHEN and SYDVKM. Trimming left V 3 bases short and J 8 bases short, with 13 bases between.

The genes are TRBV2 and TRBJ1-2, with 7 bases that match TRBD1. The ends lost 6 bases at V and 0 bases at J; junction bases unmatched: 4. From germline, CDR1 is SNHLY and CDR2 FYNNEI. The CDR3 loop spans 14 amino acids. DNA of the CDR3: TGTGCCAGCAGCGGGGACAGTCCTAACTATGGCTACACCTTC. Encoded protein: CASSGDSPNYGYTF. Looking up the rest from reference TRBV2 and TRBJ1-2 gives the full variable domain: EPEVTQTPSHQVTQMGQEVILRCVPISNHLYFYWYRQILGQKVEFLVSFYNNEISEKSEIFDDQFSVERPDGSNFTLKIRSTKLEDSAMYFCASSGDSPNYGYTFGSGTRLTVV.

This chain links TRBV24-1 with TRBJ1-5, with 9 bases that match TRBD1. J gave up 3 bases and V 10 bases, and 3 bases lay outside the gene matches. There are 13 residues in the CDR3. Per the germline V gene, CDR1 is KGHDR and CDR2 is SFDVKD. CDR3 in amino acids: CATGTGPNQPQHF. The CDR3 DNA follows: TGTGCCACAGGGACAGGGCCCAATCAGCCCCAGCATTTT.

The CDR3 DNA reads TGTGCCTGGCAGGGGGGAGGTGAGACCCAGTACTTC. Its translation is CAWQGGGETQYF. V usage is TRBV30 and J usage is TRBJ2-5, with D possibly being TRBD1 (7 bases). CDR1 is GTSNPN, CDR2 SVGIG, per germline (reference sequence). The germline V and J ends were trimmed by 5 bases and 5 bases, with 12 bases remaining between them. The CDR3 spans 12 residues.

The chain uses TRBV3-1 (or the pseudogene TRBV3-2) and TRBJ1-6; no clear D gene. The CDR3 has 14 amino acids. Trimming shortened V by 8 bases and J by 7 bases, and 15 bases separated the two germline ends. Germline CDR1 reads LGHDT; CDR2 reads YNNKEL (reference sequence). CDR3: CASGGGAENSPLHF. The DNA for the CDR3 is TGTGCCAGCGGCGGCGGCGCGGAAAATTCACCCCTCCACTTT.

The chain is built from TRBV4-3 and TRBJ2-7, with TRBD1 as a possible D gene (6 bases). Trimming took off 0 bases at V and 5 bases at J, with 14 bases between the two ends. The germline CDR1 and CDR2 sequences are LGHNA and YSLEER. The CDR3 runs to 15 residues. CDR3 loop: CASSQEGQKGNEQYF. CDR3 DNA sequence: TGCGCCAGCAGCCAAGAAGGACAGAAGGGGAACGAGCAGTACTTC.

CDR3 coding DNA: TGTGCCATCAGTGACACTCGTTTAAGGGGGCCTAACTATGGCTACACCTTC. The encoded protein is CAISDTRLRGPNYGYTF. The rearrangement joins TRBV10-3 to TRBJ1-2, with 7 bases fitting TRBD1. This CDR3 contains 17 residues. In germline, CDR1 is ENHRY, CDR2 SYGVKD. J gave up 0 bases and V 3 bases, and 10 bases lay outside the gene matches.

J is TRBJ1-3 and V is TRBV11-2; 10 bases line up with TRBD1. This CDR3 has 17 residues. Germline CDR1 reads SGHAT; CDR2 reads FQNNGV. The junction had 7 bases not matched to a gene; V was cut back by 5 bases and J by 0 bases. In DNA, the CDR3 is TGTGCCAGCAGCCTATGGACAGGGGGAGACTCTGGAAACACCATATATTTT. Its translation: CASSLWTGGDSGNTIYF.

J is TRBJ1-1 and V is TRBV12-3 or TRBV12-4; 7 bases are a match to TRBD1. V was clipped by 7 bases and J by 5 bases; unmatched bases: 4. The CDR3 spans 12 residues. DNA of the CDR3: TGTGCCAGCACGACAGGGTATACTGAAGCTTTCTTT. It is translated as CASTTGYTEAFF.

V gene TRBV4-1 combines with J gene TRBJ2-5; 12 bases align to TRBD1. Germline V gene sequence: CDR1 MGHRA, CDR2 YSYEKL. The CDR3 totals 21 residues. The V and J ends lost 0 bases and 5 bases, in that order; junction bases with no gene match: 19. CDR3 sequence: CASSQEGDPGTGGIDWETQYF. The CDR3 DNA follows: TGCGCCAGCAGCCAAGAGGGGGATCCAGGGACAGGGGGCATCGATTGGGAGACCCAGTACTTC.

This clone was picked up one time. The chain recombines TRBV5-1 with TRBJ2-2; TRBD1 matches 9 bases. This CDR3 region has 13 residues. The J segment lost 5 bases and the V segment lost 4 bases, leaving 0 bases of the junction unmatched. Germline V gene lookup returns CDR1 SGHRS and CDR2 YFSETQ. As DNA, the CDR3 is TGCGCCAGCAGCGGACAGGGGACCGGGGAGCTGTTTTTT. It yields the protein CASSGQGTGELFF.

This chain connects TRBV5-4 to TRBJ1-4, with a tentative D call TRBD1 (6 bases). This CDR3 has 13 residues. The V end lost 0 bases, the J end lost 7 bases, and 7 bases lay between the germline ends. Germline assignment: CDR1 SGHNT and CDR2 YYREEE (reference sequence). Written as DNA, the CDR3 is TGTGCCAGCAGCTTGGACAGGGTTGAAAAACTGTTTTTT. Translating it yields CASSLDRVEKLFF.

The genes are TRBV4-2 and TRBJ2-1; TRBD2 matches at 16 bases. The CDR3 extends over 16 amino acids. Trimming cost V 3 bases and J 4 bases; bases outside gene matches: 0. Germline V gene sequence: CDR1 LGHNA, CDR2 YNFKEQ. As DNA, the CDR3 is TGTGCCAGCAGCCAGGGACTAGCGGGGGGGTACAATGAGCAGTTCTTC. As protein: CASSQGLAGGYNEQFF.

J is TRBJ2-7 and V is TRBV4-1; 10 nucleotides line up with TRBD2. The CDR3 loop spans 15 amino acids. The V segment lost 1 base and the J segment 3 bases; nucleotides outside the gene matches: 3. Per germline, CDR1 MGHRA and CDR2 YSYEKL. CDR3 residues: CASSQGLAGVYEQYF. CDR3 coding DNA: TGCGCCAGCAGCCAAGGTCTAGCGGGGGTCTACGAGCAGTACTTC.

The chain uses TRBV5-1 and TRBJ2-2; the match to TRBD1 covers 9 bases. The CDR3 spans 15 residues. J lost 6 bases, V lost 6 bases, and 9 bases had no gene match. Germline values: CDR1 SGHRS, CDR2 YFSETQ. The CDR3 is CASTTGGAKAGELFF. DNA of the CDR3: TGCGCCAGCACCACAGGGGGCGCCAAGGCCGGGGAGCTGTTTTTT.